This is a list of T cell receptor beta chains from one sample in a study of blood T cell repertoires in COVID-19. Data came from immunoSEQ multiplex PCR; TCRdb stores just in-frame clones and leaves some out. The profile covers about 100,000 clones, with roughly 90% appearing a single time and 5.7% taken by the ten largest. The sequenced sample consisted of peripheral blood. These receptors were taken from a man between 65 and 80 years old with acute or convalescent COVID-19. Both conserved end residues are part of each CDR3. Each record gives: V gene, clone size, D gene, J gene, CDR3 protein, CDR3 DNA. A D gene is named only where the DNA matches it firmly. Not every row has a clone size; where given, it reads once, few, many or a size class.

TRBV28	.	TRBD2	TRBJ2-1	CASSLSRTSGRAGTYNEQFF	TGTGCCAGCAGTTTATCTCGGACTAGCGGGAGGGCCGGAACCTACAATGAGCAGTTCTTC
TRBV27	.	.	TRBJ1-5	CASSSPLSGQPQHF	TGTGCCAGCAGTTCGCCCCTGTCAGGTCAGCCCCAGCATTTT
TRBV4-2	.	.	TRBJ2-7	CASSHPGLYYEQYF	TGTGCCAGCAGCCACCCCGGACTCTACTACGAGCAGTACTTC
TRBV28	.	TRBD2	TRBJ2-3	CASEREPTDTQYF	TGTGCCAGCGAGCGGGAACCCACAGATACGCAGTATTTT
TRBV18	.	.	TRBJ1-3	CASSPEMPGSGNTIYF	TGTGCCAGCTCACCAGAAATGCCCGGCTCTGGAAACACCATATATTTT
TRBV9	.	.	TRBJ1-1	CASSQLSDGDIGAFF	TGTGCCAGCAGCCAACTTTCCGATGGGGACATCGGGGCTTTCTTT
TRBV2	.	.	TRBJ2-7	CASIYQARSYEQYF	TGTGCCAGCATCTATCAGGCTCGCTCCTACGAGCAGTACTTC
TRBV12-3/TRBV12-4	few	.	TRBJ1-1	CASRLISDTEAFF	TGTGCCAGCAGATTAATCTCCGACACTGAAGCTTTCTTT
TRBV7-8	.	.	TRBJ1-2	CASSFSTGPSLGGYTF	TGTGCCAGCAGCTTCTCGACAGGTCCTTCTCTGGGTGGCTACACCTTC
TRBV5-1	.	TRBD2	TRBJ2-7	CASRKLAGEAEQYF	TGCGCCAGCAGAAAACTAGCGGGAGAAGCCGAGCAGTACTTC
TRBV24-1	.	TRBD1	TRBJ1-4	CATSDPRDSNEKLFF	TGTGCCACCAGTGATCCCCGGGACAGTAATGAAAAACTGTTTTTT
TRBV25-1	once	TRBD2	TRBJ2-3	CASCSRGALTDTQYF	TGTGCCAGCTGCTCGCGGGGGGCCCTCACAGATACGCAGTATTTT
TRBV28	.	.	TRBJ1-1	CASSIRRVNTEAFF	TGTGCCAGCAGTATTAGACGGGTGAACACTGAAGCTTTCTTT
TRBV5-4	.	TRBD1	TRBJ1-3	CASSDGDSAYSGNTIYF	TGTGCCAGCAGCGATGGGGACAGCGCCTACTCTGGAAACACCATATATTTT
TRBV21-1	few	.	TRBJ2-3	CASSTPGGLTDTQYF	TGTGCCAGCAGCACGCCGGGGGGCCTCACAGATACGCAGTATTTT
TRBV11-2	.	TRBD2	TRBJ2-2	CASSLAQIGRGRDTGELFF	TGTGCCAGCAGCTTAGCCCAGATCGGGAGAGGGAGGGACACCGGGGAGCTGTTTTTT
TRBV6-6	.	TRBD2	TRBJ2-1	CASSPAGKEQFF	TGTGCCAGCAGCCCAGCGGGGAAGGAGCAGTTCTTC
TRBV4-1	.	.	TRBJ1-3	CASSQVATGNTIYF	TGCGCCAGCAGCCAAGTTGCAACAGGAAACACCATATATTTT
TRBV11-2	.	.	TRBJ1-1	CASTLRTLLTENTEAFF	TGTGCCAGCACCCTTCGGACCCTATTGACAGAGAACACTGAAGCTTTCTTT
TRBV7-8	.	TRBD2	TRBJ2-1	CASSPTGGAFEQFF	TGTGCCAGCAGCCCAACGGGGGGGGCTTTTGAGCAGTTCTTC
TRBV30	.	.	TRBJ2-7	CAWSVLRTRTAYEQYF	TGTGCCTGGAGTGTACTTAGGACTAGGACAGCCTACGAGCAGTACTTC
TRBV12-5	.	.	TRBJ2-5	CASGPGQMYQETQYF	TGTGCTAGTGGTCCGGGACAAATGTACCAAGAGACCCAGTACTTC
TRBV7-9	.	TRBD1	TRBJ2-3	CASSPIGTGGTDTQYF	TGTGCCAGCAGCCCTATTGGGACAGGGGGCACAGATACGCAGTATTTT
TRBV5-6	.	.	TRBJ1-2	CASSWTPSDSYGYTF	TGTGCCAGCAGCTGGACCCCCAGTGACAGCTATGGCTACACCTTC
TRBV15	.	.	TRBJ2-5	CATSRTRGSEDQETQYF	TGTGCCACCAGCAGAACGCGGGGCAGCGAGGATCAAGAGACCCAGTACTTC
TRBV18	.	.	TRBJ1-3	CASSPYSSNSGNTIYF	TGTGCCAGCTCACCCTATAGCTCAAACTCTGGAAACACCATATATTTT
TRBV3-1/TRBV3-2	.	TRBD2	TRBJ2-5	CASSRTGTSGGLETQYF	TGTGCCAGCAGCCGGACCGGGACTAGCGGGGGTCTAGAGACCCAGTACTTC
TRBV24-1	.	TRBD1	TRBJ1-3	CATKQGAYGNTIYF	TGTGCCACCAAACAGGGGGCGTATGGAAACACCATATATTTT
TRBV5-3	.	TRBD1	TRBJ1-2	CARSLKGARYGYTF	TGTGCCAGAAGCTTGAAGGGGGCGAGATATGGCTACACCTTC
TRBV27	.	.	TRBJ2-7	CASTPQAGFTYEQYF	TGTGCCAGCACCCCCCAAGCAGGGTTTACCTACGAGCAGTACTTC
TRBV5-5	.	TRBD1	TRBJ2-7	CASSGRPPGQGVDEQYF	TGTGCCAGCAGCGGACGCCCGCCGGGACAGGGAGTCGACGAGCAGTACTTC
TRBV11-3	few	.	TRBJ2-7	CASSFRGGEYEQYF	TGTGCCAGCAGCTTCAGAGGGGGAGAATACGAGCAGTACTTC
TRBV28	.	TRBD2	TRBJ2-7	CASSLVAGTYEQYF	TGTGCCAGCAGTTTGGTAGCGGGAACCTACGAGCAGTACTTC
TRBV19	.	TRBD1	TRBJ2-7	CASSIVGQRSYEQYF	TGTGCCAGTAGTATTGTGGGACAGAGATCCTACGAGCAGTACTTC
TRBV7-9	.	TRBD1	TRBJ1-2	CASSPRTGGAYYGYTF	TGTGCCAGCAGCCCCCGGACAGGGGGTGCCTACTATGGCTACACCTTC
TRBV19	.	.	TRBJ1-4	CASSIGRQATNEKLFF	TGTGCCAGTAGTATAGGTCGGCAGGCAACTAATGAAAAACTGTTTTTT
TRBV5-1	.	TRBD2	TRBJ2-5	CASRGGTKETQYF	TGCGCCAGCAGGGGGGGGACCAAAGAGACCCAGTACTTC
TRBV23-1	.	TRBD1	TRBJ1-6	CASSQSLKGQVNSYNSPLHF	TGCGCCAGCAGTCAATCGCTGAAGGGACAGGTAAACTCCTATAATTCACCCCTCCACTTT
TRBV11-2	.	TRBD1	TRBJ2-4	CASSLSWTSRDRNIQYF	TGTGCCAGCAGCTTAAGTTGGACATCCCGGGACAGAAACATTCAGTACTTC
TRBV5-6	.	TRBD1	TRBJ1-1	CASSDRDRAFFNTEAFF	TGTGCCAGCAGCGACCGGGACAGGGCCTTTTTCAACACTGAAGCTTTCTTT
TRBV18	.	.	TRBJ1-5	CASSPAQGQPQHF	TGTGCCAGCTCACCGGCACAGGGCCAGCCCCAGCATTTT
TRBV18	.	TRBD1	TRBJ1-2	CASSPGTGPDGYTF	TGTGCCAGCTCCCCTGGGACAGGGCCGGACGGCTACACCTTC
TRBV18	.	.	TRBJ2-1	CASSPTDSQNEQFF	TGTGCCAGCTCACCAACCGACAGCCAAAATGAGCAGTTCTTC
TRBV9	.	.	TRBJ2-2	CASSVDWTINTGELFF	TGTGCCAGCAGCGTAGACTGGACTATTAACACCGGGGAGCTGTTTTTT